This TCR beta chain is from a study of blood T cell repertoires in COVID-19. Turning to the study itself: The United States, Italy and Spain supplied acute and convalescent COVID-19 samples. The cDNA or gDNA used as material had been derived from T cells, B-cell-depleted T cells, or PBMCs.

In the study's own analysis: Cell counts per sample came from amplifying reference gene primers. Clones were read by immunoSEQ multiplex PCR, and TCRdb kept only the in-frame ones, dropping some. The DNA gave D and trimming, while V, J and clone size come from that table. The sample consists of approximately 16,000 clones, around 90% of them appearing once. Trimming took 5 bases from V and 6 from J, leaving 17 bases between them. This CDR3 contains 16 residues. CDR1 SEHNR and CDR2 FQNEAQ come from the germline V gene (reference sequence). Sequenced: peripheral blood. This receptor was taken from a woman aged 70-85 years in a cohort sampled during active or convalescent COVID-19. The chain carries TRBV7-9 and TRBJ1-6; D is possibly TRBD1 (5 bases). CDR3 nucleotides: TGTGCCAGCAGCCCCGGAGGGTGGGGGGGTAATTCACCCCTCCACTTT. This gives the protein CASSPGGWGGNSPLHF.